This T cell receptor (beta chain) was sequenced during a study of T cell repertoires in cytomegalovirus infection. Per germline, CDR1 LNHDA and CDR2 SQIVND (reference sequence). The CDR3 runs to 13 residues. Trimming took off 3 bases at V and 1 base at J, with 4 bases between the two ends. TCRdb reprocessed the reads via MiXCR and lists one record per CDR3 protein. The sample has 650,000 to 900,000 distinct CDR3 sequences, 29% seen once. The table lists this clonotype with many counts. Antigen specificity is unknown. V gene TRBV19 combines with J gene TRBJ2-4; D not resolved. The receptor comes from a human donor in good health (CMV status not recorded). Some clones in this sample may be carry-over from other donors' samples. Here the sequenced sample was cultured CD8+ T cells from PBMCs, taken from culture after CMV antigen stimulation. The CDR3 sequence is CASSITAKNIQYF. CDR3 bases: TGTGCCAGTAGTATTACGGCCAAAAACATTCAGTACTTC.